The next 28 T cell receptor beta chains were all read from a single sample in a study of beta chain features in type 1 diabetes. The sequenced template was cDNA made from the entire isolated RNA. Repertoires were generated with immunoSEQ multiplex PCR, while TCRdb's copy carries only in-frame clones and drops some. The data show over 700,000 clones, around a sixth seen once. Material: naive CD4+ T cells from blood. These receptors came from a woman under 30 in good health.

In the case of this clone: Other DNA sequences from this sample encode an identical CDR3 as well. The chain couples TRBV7-2 to TRBJ2-7; TRBD2 is a possible D gene (5 bases). Germline V gene sequence: CDR1 SGHTA, CDR2 FQGNSA. V dropped 1 base and J dropped 4 bases, with 11 bases sitting between them. The CDR3 runs to 14 residues. This CDR3 reads CASSLDRGYYEQYF. The CDR3 DNA reads as TGTGCCAGCAGCTTAGATCGCGGGTATTACGAGCAGTACTTC.

The V call is TRBV12-2, the J call TRBJ2-7; TRBD2 reflects the table's D call only, with no check against the DNA. TRBV12-2 is a known pseudogene. The CDR3 is 13 residues long. CDR3 coding DNA: TGTGCAAGTGGTGGACTAGCGGAGTACGAGCAGTACTTC. Protein sequence: CASGGLAEYEQYF.

This clone turned up a few times. The identical CDR3 is also encoded by other nucleotide sequences in the sample. This chain uses TRBV20-1 with TRBJ1-1; D remains ambiguous. The CDR3 has 11 amino acids. The V gene lost 1 base and the J gene lost 1 base, with 1 base spanning the gap. Germline V gene sequence: CDR1 DFQATT, CDR2 SNEGSKA (reference sequence). The CDR3 here is CSARGNTEAFF. The CDR3 nucleotides read TGCAGTGCTAGAGGGAACACTGAAGCTTTCTTT.

CDR3 amino acids: CASRDDSIPYEQYF. CDR3 DNA sequence: TGTGCCAGCAGGGACGACAGTATTCCCTACGAGCAGTACTTC. The chain is built from TRBV11-2 and TRBJ2-5; a possible D gene is TRBD1 (5 bases). TRBJ2-7 explains the end of the DNA better; the J call may be wrong. This CDR3 is built from 14 residues. Looked up from germline, CDR1 is SGHAT and CDR2 is FQNNGV.

J is TRBJ2-7 and V is TRBV7-8; 9 bases agree with TRBD2. V was clipped by 5 bases and J by 4 bases; unmatched bases: 12. The CDR3 runs to 16 residues. The germline CDR1 and CDR2 sequences are SGHVS and FQNEAQ. CDR3 residues: CASSGRREGLFYEQYF. The CDR3 coding sequence is TGTGCCAGCAGCGGTCGGCGGGAGGGCCTCTTTTACGAGCAGTACTTC.

The chain is built from TRBV21-1 and TRBJ1-5; TRBD1 is the table's D call, not checked against the DNA. TRBV21-1 is recorded as a pseudogene. The CDR3 is made up of 14 amino acids. The CDR3 region has the DNA TGTGCTACGACAGCGAGTTTGAGCAATCAGCCCCAGCATTTT. The encoded protein is CATTASLSNQPQHF.

CDR3 in amino acids: CASLPKGFGGYGYTF. The CDR3 DNA follows: TGTGCCAGCTTACCGAAGGGCTTTGGAGGATATGGCTACACCTTC. V usage is TRBV19 and J usage is TRBJ1-2, with unresolved D. This CDR3 is built from 15 residues. Germline CDR1 is LNHDA and CDR2 is SQIVND (reference sequence). Trimming took off 9 bases at V and 5 bases at J, with 22 bases between the two ends.

J is TRBJ1-5 and V is TRBV19, with 7 positions matching TRBD1. V was clipped by 6 bases and J by 7 bases; unmatched bases: 6. The CDR3 totals 13 residues. CDR1 and CDR2 from the germline V gene are LNHDA and SQIVND (reference sequence). CDR3 residues: CASSTGAQQPQHF. For the CDR3, the DNA is TGTGCCAGTAGCACAGGGGCCCAACAGCCCCAGCATTTT. Full variable domain (rest looked up from reference TRBV19 and TRBJ1-5): DGGITQSPKYLFRKEGQNVTLSCEQNLNHDAMYWYRQDPGQGLRLIYYSQIVNDFQKGDIAEGYSVSREKKESFPLTVTSAQKNPTAFYLCASSTGAQQPQHFGDGTRLSIL.

This clone was seen a few times. V is TRBV9 and J is TRBJ2-1; D assignment may be TRBD1 or TRBD2 (5 bases each). CDR1 is SGDLS, CDR2 YYNGEE, per germline. V was trimmed by 0 bases and J by 3 bases, leaving 16 bases between them. The CDR3 extends over 17 amino acids. CDR3 region: CASSVGGTVNYYNEQFF. CDR3 sequence (DNA): TGTGCCAGCAGCGTAGGGGGGACCGTTAACTACTACAATGAGCAGTTCTTC.

This clone was observed a handful of times. The J gene is TRBJ2-1, the V gene TRBV4-1; a possible D gene is TRBD2 (5 bases). There are 15 residues in the CDR3. V gave up 0 bases and J gave up 5 bases, with 11 bases separating them. Germline CDR1 MGHRA, CDR2 YSYEKL. The CDR3 DNA follows: TGCGCCAGCAGCCAAGATCTCTTCGGGGACAATGAGCAGTTCTTC. Translating it yields CASSQDLFGDNEQFF.

The J gene is TRBJ2-1, the V gene TRBV19, with 7 positions matching TRBD2. This CDR3 contains 16 residues. The V and J ends lost 10 bases and 5 bases, in that order; junction bases with no gene match: 17. The V gene's germline CDR1 is LNHDA and CDR2 SQIVND (reference sequence). Written as DNA, the CDR3 is TGTGCCACCTCCCTATTTGGTAGCGGGTATAACAATGAGCAGTTCTTC. Translating gives CATSLFGSGYNNEQFF.

The chain recombines TRBV5-1 with TRBJ2-1; D ambiguous. This CDR3 has 12 residues. Trimming shortened V by 4 bases and J by 7 bases, and 9 bases separated the two germline ends. Germline CDR1 reads SGHRS; CDR2 reads YFSETQ. CDR3 region: CASSIQPNEQFF. The CDR3 DNA reads as TGCGCCAGCAGCATCCAACCAAATGAGCAGTTCTTC.

The V call is TRBV7-9, the J call TRBJ2-5; TRBD1 might be the D (5 bases). In germline, CDR1 is SEHNR, CDR2 FQNEAQ (reference sequence). The CDR3 consists of 14 residues. Trimming pared 5 bases from V and 7 bases from J, leaving 17 bases between. The CDR3 sequence: CASSIDHRSATQYF. The CDR3 region has the DNA TGTGCCAGCAGCATCGACCACAGGTCTGCGACCCAGTACTTC. The full variable domain, its missing parts supplied by reference TRBV7-9 and TRBJ2-5, is DTGVSQNPRHKITKRGQNVTFRCDPISEHNRLYWYRQTLGQGPEFLTYFQNEAQLEKSRLLSDRFSAERPKGSFSTLEIQRTEQGDSAMYLCASSIDHRSATQYFGPGTRLLVL.

V gene TRBV6-5 combines with J gene TRBJ1-2, with 7 nucleotides matching TRBD1. Germline V lookup: CDR1 MNHEY, CDR2 SVGAGI. The V segment lost 5 bases and the J segment 8 bases; nucleotides outside the gene matches: 11. The CDR3 is 14 amino acids. In DNA, the CDR3 is TGTGCCAGCAGTGAACCGGGACAGTCGCGAGGCTACACCTTC. Amino acids: CASSEPGQSRGYTF.

A few counts support this clone. This chain uses TRBV6-5 with TRBJ1-1; D might be TRBD1 (6 bases). CDR3 length: 15 amino acids. Between the trimmed V and J ends, which lost 0 bases and 3 bases, there was a span of 11 bases. Germline V lookup: CDR1 MNHEY, CDR2 SVGAGI. The CDR3 DNA reads TGTGCCAGCAGTTACTCGATAACAGGGTACACTGAAGCTTTCTTT. Amino acids: CASSYSITGYTEAFF.

The V call is TRBV7-3, the J call TRBJ2-1; possible D gene TRBD1, 5 bases. Between the trimmed V and J ends, which lost 6 bases and 6 bases, there was a span of 12 bases. The CDR3 has 13 residues. Germline-derived CDR1 and CDR2 are SGHTA and FQGTGA. The CDR3 bases are TGTGCCAGCAGTCCGCAGGGAAGCAATGAGCAGTTCTTC. Its protein is CASSPQGSNEQFF.

This clone was observed a few times. The chain combines TRBV6-6 with TRBJ2-1; tentatively, D is TRBD1 (5 bases). CDR1 and CDR2 (germline): MNHNY, SVGAGI (reference sequence). The CDR3 spans 16 residues. Trimming cost V 6 bases and J 6 bases, with 21 bases left between them. The CDR3 reads CASSSEVLRATNEQFF. CDR3 bases: TGTGCCAGCAGCTCAGAAGTCCTCAGGGCCACCAATGAGCAGTTCTTC.

The sample holds a few counts of this clone. The chain carries TRBV15 and TRBJ2-3, with a possible D match to TRBD2 (6 bases). The CDR3 is 14 residues long. Between the trimmed V and J ends, which lost 6 bases and 6 bases, there was a span of 16 bases. Germline values: CDR1 LNHNV, CDR2 YYDKDF (reference sequence). The CDR3: CATRKGTGVDTQYF. Written as DNA, the CDR3 is TGTGCCACCAGAAAGGGGACGGGAGTGGATACGCAGTATTTT.

The chain carries TRBV10-3 and TRBJ2-1; no clear D. There are 17 residues in the CDR3. Deletions cut 3 bases from V and 0 bases from J, with 15 bases between. CDR1 is ENHRY and CDR2 is SYGVKD in the germline V gene. The CDR3 here is CAISEHDQASSYNEQFF. The CDR3, as DNA: TGTGCCATCAGTGAACACGACCAGGCAAGCTCCTACAATGAGCAGTTCTTC.

Written as DNA, the CDR3 is TGCGCCAGCAGCCCCCACGTAGCGGGATTGTACGAGCAGTACTTC. This translates into CASSPHVAGLYEQYF. The chain combines TRBV5-1 with TRBJ2-5; 8 bases fit TRBD2. The assigned J gene may be wrong: the sequence end matches TRBJ2-7 better. The CDR3 runs to 15 residues. Germline-derived CDR1 and CDR2 are SGHRS and YFSETQ.

The chain couples TRBV2 to TRBJ1-1; D gene unclear. Germline V gene lookup returns CDR1 SNHLY and CDR2 FYNNEI. V was trimmed by 5 bases and J by 12 bases, leaving 19 bases between them. CDR3 length: 13 residues. The CDR3: CASSQGVNRPPFF. CDR3 DNA sequence: TGTGCCAGCAGTCAAGGTGTTAACAGACCCCCTTTCTTT. Using reference TRBV2 and TRBJ1-1 for the parts outside the CDR3, the full variable domain is EPEVTQTPSHQVTQMGQEVILRCVPISNHLYFYWYRQILGQKVEFLVSFYNNEISEKSEIFDDQFSVERPDGSNFTLKIRSTKLEDSAMYFCASSQGVNRPPFFGQGTRLTVV.

This clone was counted only a few times. The genes are TRBV6-5 and TRBJ2-1; TRBD2 agrees at 7 bases. CDR1 and CDR2 from the germline V gene are MNHEY and SVGAGI. CDR3 length: 14 residues. V lost 2 bases and J lost 9; bases outside the gene matches: 7. Written as DNA, the CDR3 is TGTGCCAGCAGTTACGGCCGGACTAGGAGTGAGCAGTTCTTC. Protein sequence: CASSYGRTRSEQFF.

V is TRBV6-6 and J is TRBJ1-5; TRBD1 matches at 9 bases. Losses at the gene ends were 10 bases for V and 5 bases for J; bases not matched to a gene: 15. The CDR3 runs to 16 residues. Germline assignment: CDR1 MNHNY and CDR2 SVGAGI (reference sequence). CDR3 sequence: CATIAGTGPLDQPQHF. DNA of the CDR3: TGTGCCACCATAGCCGGGACAGGGCCTCTTGATCAGCCCCAGCATTTT.

The chain combines TRBV29-1 with TRBJ1-1; no definite D call. From germline, CDR1 is SQVTM and CDR2 ANQGSEA. The V and J ends lost 4 bases and 5 bases respectively, with 11 bases between them. The CDR3 spans 12 residues. CDR3: CSVARSGTEAFF. CDR3 nucleotides: TGCAGCGTTGCTCGGTCGGGGACTGAAGCTTTCTTT.

V is TRBV19 and J is TRBJ2-3; tentative D call: TRBD2 (5 bases). The germline V and J ends were trimmed by 9 bases and 2 bases, with 15 bases remaining between them. CDR1 LNHDA and CDR2 SQIVND come from the germline V gene (reference sequence). The CDR3 loop spans 14 amino acids. CDR3 protein: CASRLAHPTDTQYF. CDR3 sequence (DNA): TGTGCCAGCCGGCTAGCCCACCCCACAGATACGCAGTATTTT.

This chain connects TRBV29-1 to TRBJ1-4; D call uncertain. The CDR3 consists of 11 residues. Trimming left V 4 bases short and J 8 bases short, with 8 bases between. Germline CDR1 SQVTM, CDR2 ANQGSEA. The CDR3 DNA reads as TGCAGCGTTGTCACAGCGGAAAAACTGTTTTTT. Protein: CSVVTAEKLFF.

The chain couples TRBV6-5 to TRBJ2-7; 8 bases agree with TRBD2. J lost 6 bases, V lost 5 bases, and 12 bases had no gene match. This CDR3 is built from 15 residues. Germline V CDR1 and CDR2: MNHEY, SVGAGI. As DNA, the CDR3 is TGTGCCAGCAGTAAACCGAACAGGGCGGGGGGCGAGCAGTACTTC. This sequence encodes CASSKPNRAGGEQYF.

This clone turned up a few times. The genes are TRBV5-4 and TRBJ2-1; 7 bases line up with TRBD2. The CDR3 runs 16 residues. Germline V CDR1 and CDR2: SGHNT, YYREEE (reference sequence). V was clipped by 5 bases and J by 4 bases; unmatched bases: 12. For the CDR3, the DNA is TGTGCCAGCAGTCCTGCTAGCGGCCCCCGTTACAATGAGCAGTTCTTC. Its translation: CASSPASGPRYNEQFF.